This T cell receptor (beta chain) was observed in a study of blood T cells in healthy people across ages. PBMCs, at least 7 million per sample, were isolated. Extracted total RNA amounted to at least 5.5 micrograms for each sample. The V and J ends lost 6 bases and 6 bases, in that order; junction bases with no gene match: 9. CDR3 size: 14 residues. Germline lookup yields CDR1 MNHEY and CDR2 SVGAGI. It was with a sample-barcoded 5' primer and a J-beta primer mix that a second PCR of roughly 7 to 11 cycles was run. TCRdb analysed the 5' RACE reads with MiXCR anew, one entry per CDR3 protein. The sample holds fewer than 900,000 distinct CDR3 sequences; around 46% are singletons and the top ten take 20% to 25%. Study-level points and caveats: Long-lived donors had more naive CD4+ cells and higher diversity than aged donors.

Only a few counts were recorded for this clonotype. Its antigen is still unknown. Sequencing used blood. The TCR comes from a woman aged 60-70 years in good health. The chain has TRBV6-5 and TRBJ1-1, with 8 bases identical to TRBD1. CDR3: CASSTGQGVAEAFF. The CDR3 DNA sequence: TGTGCCAGCAGCACCGGACAGGGTGTCGCTGAAGCTTTCTTT.